These 9 T cell receptor beta chains share one sample of origin, sequenced in a study of T cell responses to AZD1222 COVID-19 vaccine. TCRdb keeps only in-frame clones here, not all; method: immunoSEQ multiplex PCR. The sample holds roughly 120,000 clones, around 90% seen once. Sample: peripheral blood, taken on day 0 of MenACWY control vaccination. These receptors were collected from an adult in good health.

This chain connects TRBV5-1 to TRBJ2-7; either TRBD1 or TRBD2 may fit D (6 bases each). Trimming removed 1 base from V and 3 bases from J, with 20 bases in between. The CDR3 totals 17 residues. Germline loops: CDR1 SGHRS, CDR2 YFSETQ. The CDR3, as DNA: TGCGCCAGCAGCTTGCGCGGACAGTCGACGGGGGACTACGAGCAGTACTTC. The encoded protein is CASSLRGQSTGDYEQYF.

About this clone: The junction differs from germline at one of its ends, possibly a read error. The CDR3 here is CASSHGTSGGQNEQFF. The CDR3 bases are TGTGCTAGCAGCCACGGGACTAGCGGGGGCCAGAATGAGCAGTTCTTC. The chain carries TRBV7-7 and TRBJ2-1, with 14 bases identical to TRBD2. CDR1 SSHAT and CDR2 FNYEAQ come from the germline V gene (reference sequence). The CDR3 contains 16 residues.

This rearrangement joins TRBV5-4 to TRBJ2-7; 8 nucleotides match TRBD1. Trimming at V came to 4 bases and at J to 4 bases, leaving 7 bases not matched to a gene. The CDR3 length is 14 residues. Germline CDR1 and CDR2: SGHNT and YYREEE (reference sequence). Here the CDR3 reads CASSPGQGRYEQYF. The DNA of the CDR3 is TGTGCCAGCAGCCCCGGACAGGGACGGTACGAGCAGTACTTC. Complete variable domain (other parts from reference TRBV5-4 and TRBJ2-7): ETGVTQSPTHLIKTRGQQVTLRCSSQSGHNTVSWYQQALGQGPQFIFQYYREEENGRGNFPPRFSGLQFPNYSSELNVNALELDDSALYLCASSPGQGRYEQYFGPGTRLTVT.

The CDR3 DNA is TGTGCCATCAGTGAGGGAGTGTCTGGGGCCAACGTCCTGACTTTC. It is translated as CAISEGVSGANVLTF. V gene TRBV10-3 combines with J gene TRBJ2-6; D gene uncertain. The V gene lost 2 bases and the J gene lost 1 base, with 6 bases spanning the gap. The CDR3 sequence is 15 residues long. Germline CDR1 is ENHRY and CDR2 is SYGVKD.

This clone has a single count. The J gene is TRBJ2-7, the V gene TRBV6-5; 8 nucleotides align to TRBD2. CDR3 length equals 15 residues. Germline CDR1 MNHEY, CDR2 SVGAGI. The junction had 4 bases not matched to a gene; V was cut back by 1 base and J by 2 bases. The CDR3 DNA follows: TGTGCCAGCAGTTACTTCGGGGGGGTGCCCTACGAGCAGTACTTC. This encodes CASSYFGGVPYEQYF.

The CDR3 nucleotides are TGTGCCACCAGTGATTCCGGGACCCGTAAGGGCTACACCTTC. Protein sequence: CATSDSGTRKGYTF. The chain couples TRBV24-1 to TRBJ1-2; TRBD1 might be the D (5 bases). V was clipped by 2 bases and J by 8 bases, with 14 bases between them. Germline CDR1 KGHDR, CDR2 SFDVKD. The CDR3 is 14 amino acids.

V is TRBV11-2 and J is TRBJ1-4; no clear D gene. The CDR3 loop spans 15 amino acids. V gave up 4 bases and J gave up 5 bases, with 14 bases separating them. Per the germline V gene, CDR1 is SGHAT and CDR2 is FQNNGV. CDR3 protein: CASSSLVAPNEKLFF. The CDR3 nucleotides read TGTGCCAGCAGCTCTCTAGTGGCCCCGAATGAAAAACTGTTTTTT. The entire variable domain, with the rest obtained from reference TRBV11-2 and TRBJ1-4, is as follows: EAGVAQSPRYKIIEKRQSVAFWCNPISGHATLYWYQQILGQGPKLLIQFQNNGVVDDSQLPKDRFSAERLKGVDSTLKIQPAKLEDSAVYLCASSSLVAPNEKLFFGSGTQLSVL.

V is TRBV5-4 and J is TRBJ2-5; 9 positions agree with TRBD1. CDR3 length: 14 amino acids. V lost 0 bases and J lost 5; bases outside the gene matches: 2. Germline assignment: CDR1 SGHNT and CDR2 YYREEE (reference sequence). In DNA form, the CDR3 reads TGTGCCAGCAGCTTGGGTGGACAGGGGGAGACCCAGTACTTC. Its protein is CASSLGGQGETQYF. Looking up the rest from reference TRBV5-4 and TRBJ2-5 gives the full variable domain: ETGVTQSPTHLIKTRGQQVTLRCSSQSGHNTVSWYQQALGQGPQFIFQYYREEENGRGNFPPRFSGLQFPNYSSELNVNALELDDSALYLCASSLGGQGETQYFGPGTRLLVL.

V and J are TRBV2 and TRBJ2-5; D perhaps matches TRBD2 (5 bases). V was shortened by 4 bases and J by 1 base, with 10 bases between the two germline ends. The CDR3 extends over 14 amino acids. CDR1 is SNHLY and CDR2 is FYNNEI in the germline V gene. CDR3 amino acids: CASSVGSPQETQYF. Here the CDR3 DNA reads TGTGCCAGCAGTGTGGGGAGCCCCCAAGAGACCCAGTACTTC.